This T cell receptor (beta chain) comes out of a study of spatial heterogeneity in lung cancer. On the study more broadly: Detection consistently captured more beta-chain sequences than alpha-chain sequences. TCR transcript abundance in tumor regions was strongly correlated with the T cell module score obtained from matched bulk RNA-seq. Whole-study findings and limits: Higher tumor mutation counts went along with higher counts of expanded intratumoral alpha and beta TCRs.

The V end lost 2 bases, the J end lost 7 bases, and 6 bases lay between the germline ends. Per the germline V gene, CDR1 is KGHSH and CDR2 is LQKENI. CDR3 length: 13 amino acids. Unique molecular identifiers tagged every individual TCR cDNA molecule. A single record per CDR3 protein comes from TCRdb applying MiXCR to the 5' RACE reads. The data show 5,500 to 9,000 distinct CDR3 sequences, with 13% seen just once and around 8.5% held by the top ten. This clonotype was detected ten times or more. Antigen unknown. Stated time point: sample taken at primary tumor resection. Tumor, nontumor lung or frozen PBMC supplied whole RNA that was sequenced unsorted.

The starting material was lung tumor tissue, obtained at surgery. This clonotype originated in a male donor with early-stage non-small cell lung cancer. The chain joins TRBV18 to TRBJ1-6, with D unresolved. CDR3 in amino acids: CASSPGRNSPLHF. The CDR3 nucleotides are TGTGCCAGCTCACCAGGAAGGAATTCACCCCTCCACTTT.